The 12 T cell receptor beta chains below all came from one sample that was sequenced in a study of OX40 agonist ivuxolimab in advanced cancers. Only in-frame clones appear in the TCRdb table, and some are missing; sequencing was by immunoSEQ multiplex PCR. The repertoire consists of approximately 89,000 clones, with roughly nine tenths occurring once and the leading ten covering under 0.55%. The sample in question was CD4+ or CD8+ T cells sorted from blood, obtained in a trial of the OX40 agonist ivuxolimab. All receptors derive from an adult with an advanced solid tumor such as melanoma, head and neck, liver or kidney cancer.

This chain connects TRBV4-1 to TRBJ2-3; D unresolved. V lost 0 bases and J 1 base, leaving 8 bases between the germline ends. CDR1 is MGHRA, CDR2 YSYEKL, per germline. CDR3 length: 15 amino acids. CDR3 residues: CASSQDWLGTDTQYF. Written as DNA, the CDR3 is TGCGCCAGCAGCCAAGATTGGCTGGGCACAGATACGCAGTATTTT.

The V gene is TRBV11-3, the J gene TRBJ2-7; D is undetermined. Between the trimmed V and J ends, which lost 5 bases and 4 bases, there was a span of 12 bases. Germline V gives CDR1 SGHNT, CDR2 YENEEA. The CDR3 has 13 amino acids. CDR3 sequence (DNA): TGTGCCAGCAGCCCCGGTGAGAAATACGAGCAGTACTTC. Translating gives CASSPGEKYEQYF.

For this clone: Given the absence of the conserved phenylalanine or tryptophan at the CDR3 end, a read error is likely. This chain links TRBV6-6 with TRBJ1-6; 8 bases align to TRBD1. The J segment lost 8 bases and the V segment lost 2 bases, leaving 2 bases of the junction unmatched. CDR3 size: 14 residues. The germline CDR1 and CDR2 sequences are MNHNY and SVGAGI (reference sequence). CDR3 residues: CASSYGTGYSPLHL. CDR3 DNA sequence: TGTGCCAGCAGTTACGGGACAGGTTATTCACCCCTCCACCTT.

The chain links TRBV5-1 to TRBJ2-1; D ambiguous. V was clipped by 7 bases and J by 5 bases, with 7 bases between them. This CDR3 is built from 11 residues. Germline-derived CDR1 and CDR2 are SGHRS and YFSETQ. DNA of the CDR3: TGCGCCAGCTTTGCCAACAATGAGCAGTTCTTC. It codes for CASFANNEQFF.

The CDR3 loop reads CASSGQGAVTNEKLFF. For the CDR3, the DNA is TGCGCCAGCAGCGGCCAGGGGGCAGTCACTAATGAAAAACTGTTTTTT. V usage is TRBV5-1 and J usage is TRBJ1-4; 8 nucleotides align to TRBD1. The CDR3 is made up of 16 amino acids. Germline V gives CDR1 SGHRS, CDR2 YFSETQ. J was trimmed by 2 bases and V by 4 bases; bases with no gene match: 7.

The chain's CDR3 is CAIKGSGSSGGAGDTQYF. The CDR3 DNA reads as TGTGCCATCAAAGGATCGGGTTCTAGCGGGGGGGCAGGTGATACGCAGTATTTT. This chain joins TRBV10-3 and TRBJ2-3; the match to TRBD2 covers 12 bases. Germline V gene lookup returns CDR1 ENHRY and CDR2 SYGVKD. This CDR3 is 18 amino acids long. The trim removed 7 bases at V and 6 bases at J, leaving 17 bases unmatched.

V and J are TRBV13 and TRBJ1-2; D not resolved. The V end lost 5 bases, the J end lost 3 bases, and 19 bases lay between the germline ends. There are 16 residues in the CDR3. Per the germline V gene, CDR1 is PRHDT and CDR2 is FYEKMQ (reference sequence). The CDR3 nucleotides read TGTGCCAGCAGCCCTCGAAGGACCTCCCCAGACTATGGCTACACCTTC. It translates to CASSPRRTSPDYGYTF.

The V gene is TRBV5-1, the J gene TRBJ2-3; 7 nucleotides line up with TRBD1. The CDR3 is made up of 13 amino acids. Looked up from germline, CDR1 is SGHRS and CDR2 is YFSETQ. V shed 5 bases and J 7 bases; nucleotides not matched to a gene: 7. The CDR3 here is CASSVEGANTQYF. For the CDR3, the DNA is TGCGCCAGCAGTGTAGAGGGGGCAAATACGCAGTATTTT.

This chain links TRBV28 with TRBJ2-7; D may be TRBD1 (6 bases). V lost 2 bases and J 3 bases, leaving 14 bases between the germline ends. In germline, CDR1 is MDHEN, CDR2 SYDVKM. The CDR3 spans 15 residues. CDR3 sequence (DNA): TGTGCCAGCAGTTTAGAGAGACAGGAAAACTACGAGCAGTACTTC. Its protein product is CASSLERQENYEQYF.

The count of this clone is one. The chain employs TRBV5-1 and TRBJ2-5; maybe TRBD1 (5 bases). The V gene's germline CDR1 is SGHRS and CDR2 YFSETQ. V shed 2 bases and J shed 1 base, with 6 bases lying between them. This CDR3 is 13 amino acids long. The CDR3 region has the DNA TGCGCCAGCAGCTTTGGGGCCCAAGAGACCCAGTACTTC. This sequence encodes CASSFGAQETQYF.

V gene TRBV27 combines with J gene TRBJ2-3; 9 bases agree with TRBD1. Germline V CDR1 and CDR2: MNHEY, SMNVEV (reference sequence). V trimming: 4 bases; J trimming: 2 bases; junction bases outside the gene matches: 7. The CDR3 consists of 16 residues. DNA for the CDR3: TGTGCCAGCAGTTCCACCGGGACAGGGTTCACAGATACGCAGTATTTT. Protein sequence: CASSSTGTGFTDTQYF.

The chain links TRBV4-1 to TRBJ1-2, with D hard to call. CDR1 MGHRA and CDR2 YSYEKL come from the germline V gene. This CDR3 spans 14 amino acids. V was pared by 5 bases and J by 0 bases, with 10 bases between. The CDR3 loop reads CASSYGATNYGYTF. The CDR3 DNA sequence: TGCGCCAGCAGCTACGGAGCAACTAACTATGGCTACACCTTC.